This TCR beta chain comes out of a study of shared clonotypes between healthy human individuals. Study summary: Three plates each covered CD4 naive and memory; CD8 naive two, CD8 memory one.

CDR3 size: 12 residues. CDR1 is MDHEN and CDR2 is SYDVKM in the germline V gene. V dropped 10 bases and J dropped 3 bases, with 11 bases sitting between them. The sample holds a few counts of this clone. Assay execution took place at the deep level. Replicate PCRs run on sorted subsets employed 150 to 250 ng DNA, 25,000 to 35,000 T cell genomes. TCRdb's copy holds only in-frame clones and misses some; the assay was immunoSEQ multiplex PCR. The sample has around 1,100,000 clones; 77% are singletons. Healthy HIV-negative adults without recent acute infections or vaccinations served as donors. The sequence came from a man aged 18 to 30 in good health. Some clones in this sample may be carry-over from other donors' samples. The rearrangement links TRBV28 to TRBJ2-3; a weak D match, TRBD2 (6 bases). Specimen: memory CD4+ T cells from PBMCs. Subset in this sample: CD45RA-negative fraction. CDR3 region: CATLGGTDTQYF. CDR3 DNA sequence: TGTGCCACCCTTGGAGGGACAGATACGCAGTATTTT.